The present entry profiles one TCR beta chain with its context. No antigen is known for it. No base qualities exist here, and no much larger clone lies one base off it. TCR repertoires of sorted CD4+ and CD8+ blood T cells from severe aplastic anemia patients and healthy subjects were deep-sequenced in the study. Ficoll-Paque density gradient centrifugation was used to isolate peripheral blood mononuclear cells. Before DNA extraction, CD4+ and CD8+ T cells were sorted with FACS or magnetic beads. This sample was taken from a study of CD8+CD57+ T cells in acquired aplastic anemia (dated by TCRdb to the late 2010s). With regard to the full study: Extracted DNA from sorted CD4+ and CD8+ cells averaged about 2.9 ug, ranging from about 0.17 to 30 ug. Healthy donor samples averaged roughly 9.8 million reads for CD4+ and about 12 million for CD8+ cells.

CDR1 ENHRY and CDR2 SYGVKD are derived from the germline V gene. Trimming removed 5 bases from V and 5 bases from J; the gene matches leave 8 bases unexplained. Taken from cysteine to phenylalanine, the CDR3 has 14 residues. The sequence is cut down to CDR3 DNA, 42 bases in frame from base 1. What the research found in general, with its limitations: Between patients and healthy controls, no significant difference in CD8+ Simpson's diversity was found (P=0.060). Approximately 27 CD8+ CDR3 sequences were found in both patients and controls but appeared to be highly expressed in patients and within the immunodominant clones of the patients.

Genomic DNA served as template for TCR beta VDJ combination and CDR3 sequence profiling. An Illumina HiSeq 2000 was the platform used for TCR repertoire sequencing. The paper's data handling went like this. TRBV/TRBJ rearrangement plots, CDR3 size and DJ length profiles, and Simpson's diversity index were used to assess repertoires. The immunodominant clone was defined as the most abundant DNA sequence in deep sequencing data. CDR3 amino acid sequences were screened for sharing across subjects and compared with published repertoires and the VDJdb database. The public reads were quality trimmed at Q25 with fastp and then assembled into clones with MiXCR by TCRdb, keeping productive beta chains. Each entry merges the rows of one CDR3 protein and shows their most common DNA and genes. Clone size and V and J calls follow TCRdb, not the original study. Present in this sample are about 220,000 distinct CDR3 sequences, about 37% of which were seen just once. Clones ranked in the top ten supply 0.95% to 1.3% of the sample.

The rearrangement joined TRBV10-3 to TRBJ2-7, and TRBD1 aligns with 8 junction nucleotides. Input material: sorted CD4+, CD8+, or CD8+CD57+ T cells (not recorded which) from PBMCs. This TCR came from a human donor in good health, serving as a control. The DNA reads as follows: TGTGCCATCAGTCGGACAGGGACGGCCCACGAGCAGTACTTC. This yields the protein CAISRTGTAHEQYF.